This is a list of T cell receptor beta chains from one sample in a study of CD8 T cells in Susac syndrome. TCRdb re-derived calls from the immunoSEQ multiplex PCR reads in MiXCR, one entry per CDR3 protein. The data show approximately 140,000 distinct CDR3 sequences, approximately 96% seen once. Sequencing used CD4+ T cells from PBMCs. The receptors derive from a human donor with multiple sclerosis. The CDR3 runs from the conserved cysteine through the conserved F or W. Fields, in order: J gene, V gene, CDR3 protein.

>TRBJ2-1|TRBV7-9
CASSGSGRRDQEQFF
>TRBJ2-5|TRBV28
CASSRGQHPLYQETQYF
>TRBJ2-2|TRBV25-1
CASTLGGTGELFF
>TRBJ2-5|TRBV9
CASSALPRGETQYF
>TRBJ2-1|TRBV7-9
CASSPRRGGSYNEQFF
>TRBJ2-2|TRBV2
CASSKRGSGTEKNTGELFF
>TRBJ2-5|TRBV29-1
CSVEKGQETQYF
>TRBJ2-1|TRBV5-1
CASSFGGRGTYNEQFF
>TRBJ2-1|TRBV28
CASSLGLAGVREQFF
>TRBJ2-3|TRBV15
CATSRDQGDTQYF
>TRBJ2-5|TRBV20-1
CSAGWETQYF
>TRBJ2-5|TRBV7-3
CASSFSGYQETQYF
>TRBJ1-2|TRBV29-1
CSAGEGGIKGYTF
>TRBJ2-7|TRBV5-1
CASSWGRSSYEQYF
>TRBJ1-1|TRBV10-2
CASSEGGTGNTEAFF
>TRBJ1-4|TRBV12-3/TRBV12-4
CASSQEYPRKLFF
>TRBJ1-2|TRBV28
CASSSTGTGGHGYTF
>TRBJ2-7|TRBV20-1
CSGAPAQGLSYEQYF
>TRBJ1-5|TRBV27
CASSSSRRVGSNQPQHF
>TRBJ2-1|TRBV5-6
CASSPQGFDEQFF
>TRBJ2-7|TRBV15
CATSRDAAGPEQYF
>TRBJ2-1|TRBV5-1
CASSLGLAGGIGEQFF
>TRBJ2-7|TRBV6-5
CASSYKGADYEQYF
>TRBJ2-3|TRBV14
CASSHPRRDDTQYF
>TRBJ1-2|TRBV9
CASSVTGTEYGYTF
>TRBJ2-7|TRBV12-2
CASRLRVQGSPYEQYF
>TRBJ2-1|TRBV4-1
CASSQLGQGLEFF
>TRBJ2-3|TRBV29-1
CSVDGLAGSTDTQYF
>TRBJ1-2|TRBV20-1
CSAPTGNLGYTF
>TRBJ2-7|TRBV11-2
CASSLRVSGGKYEQYF
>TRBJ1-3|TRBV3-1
CASSLGQGAGNTIYF
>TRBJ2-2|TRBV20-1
CSARDPGRAQNTGELFF
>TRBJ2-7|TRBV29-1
CSVDSTGVRDEQYF
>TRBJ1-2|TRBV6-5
CASTPGRDRVSGYTF
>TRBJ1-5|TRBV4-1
CASSQVVGQPQHF
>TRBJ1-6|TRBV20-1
CSARRGGYNSPLHF
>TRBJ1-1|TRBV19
CASTVDGDTEAFF
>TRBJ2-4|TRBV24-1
CATMDGGKNIQYF
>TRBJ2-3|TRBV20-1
CSAVGTGGVTDTQYF
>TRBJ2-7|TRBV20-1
CSAPRTGNYEQYF
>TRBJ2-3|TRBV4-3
CASSQDRDRGRTQYF
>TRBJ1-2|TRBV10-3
CAISELTNYGYTF